This entry lists 3 T cell receptor beta chains sequenced from one sample in a study of CD8 T cells in ankylosing spondylitis. MiXCR, run by TCRdb on the 5' RACE reads, gives a single entry per CDR3 protein. The sample carries some 52,000 distinct CDR3 sequences, approximately 8% recorded once. Sequencing input: blood, either unsorted or a sorted T cell fraction (not recorded which). All receptors come from a female donor with ankylosing spondylitis or in good health (not recorded which).

This clonotype was picked up one time. The chain recombines TRBV18 with TRBJ1-5, with 9 bases fitting TRBD1. This CDR3 has 16 residues. In germline, CDR1 is KGHSH, CDR2 LQKENI. Germline trimming cut 6 bases from V and 5 bases from J; bases unmatched to any gene: 11. CDR3: CASSPEDRGGYQPQHF. In DNA form, the CDR3 reads TGTGCCAGCTCCCCCGAGGACAGGGGTGGATATCAGCCCCAGCATTTT.

This clonotype occurred many times. V and J are TRBV28 and TRBJ2-7; 8 bases line up with TRBD1. Trimming at V came to 2 bases and at J to 5 bases, leaving 2 bases not matched to a gene. Germline V gene data show CDR1 as MDHEN and CDR2 as SYDVKM. This CDR3 comprises 13 residues. CDR3 sequence: CASSLDRGHEQYV. Here the CDR3 DNA reads TGTGCCAGCAGTTTAGACAGGGGCCACGAGCAGTACGTC.

This clonotype was counted ten times or more. The CDR3: CASSLGPQGQETQYF. The CDR3 DNA reads TGTGCCAGCAGTTTAGGACCACAGGGGCAAGAGACCCAGTACTTC. The genes are TRBV12-3 or TRBV12-4 and TRBJ2-5; 7 bases are shared with TRBD1. J lost 2 bases, V lost 1 base, and 4 bases had no gene match. The CDR3 sequence is 15 residues long.